This T cell receptor (beta chain) was found in a study of blood T cell repertoires in COVID-19. Study overall: Samples representing acute and convalescent COVID-19 were sourced from the United States, Italy and Spain. T cells, B-cell-depleted T cells, or PBMCs provided the cDNA or gDNA that served as material.

The CDR3 length is 16 residues. Per the germline V gene, CDR1 is SGHDN and CDR2 is FVKESK. The germline V and J ends were trimmed by 4 bases and 0 bases, with 13 bases remaining between them. This clone was seen a single time. Original data processing: Amplification of reference gene primers provided the estimated nucleated cell counts. TCRdb keeps only in-frame clones here, not all; method: immunoSEQ multiplex PCR. That table gives V, J and clone size, and the DNA gave D and trimming. The table lists under 150,000 clones, over 75% of them singletons, with 11% in the top ten. The specimen was peripheral blood. This chain uses TRBV14 with TRBJ1-3; D is ambiguous. This TCR was recovered from a man older than 75 with acute or convalescent COVID-19. This CDR3 is CASSRFLGLSGNTIYF. CDR3 in DNA: TGTGCCAGCAGCCGATTCCTAGGACTCTCTGGAAACACCATATATTTT.